This T cell receptor beta chain appears in the sequencing data of a study of T-cell reconstitution after alpha-beta-depleted transplantation in children. General study points: Roughly two months post-transplant, alpha-beta T cells reportedly originated from several hundred graft clones that had expanded. A year post-transplant, T-cell counts and diversity derived mostly from newly produced T cells.

V lost 1 base to trimming and J lost 6 bases, with 12 bases between them. The CDR3 length is 14 residues. In germline, CDR1 is DFQATT, CDR2 SNEGSKA (reference sequence). Preparation of the TCRbeta library used unique molecular identifiers. TCRdb reanalysed the PCR reads using MiXCR and keeps one entry per CDR3 protein. The data show 800,000 to 1,000,000 distinct CDR3 sequences, about 29% seen once. Comment on this clonotype: What it recognizes is unknown.

This receptor was identified in a boy in the first two years of life who had a stem cell transplant for SCID, so the T cells may come from the graft donor. The chain carries TRBV20-1 and TRBJ2-2; unclear D gene. The input for sequencing was PBMCs, mostly from graft donor cells, taken 360 days after TCRalphabeta/CD19-depleted stem cell transplant. The CDR3 DNA reads as TGCAGTGCTAGAGGGGCAGTTACCTCCGGGGAGCTGTTTTTT. Its translation: CSARGAVTSGELFF.